This T cell receptor beta chain came from a study of blood T cell repertoires in COVID-19. Across the study: The United States, Italy and Spain supplied acute and convalescent COVID-19 samples. Sources were T cells, B-cell-depleted T cells, or PBMCs; the material itself was cDNA or gDNA.

The authors' processing: Counts of nucleated cells, estimated from reference gene primer amplification, were obtained. Only in-frame clones appear in the TCRdb table, and some are missing; sequencing was by immunoSEQ multiplex PCR. V and J calls and clone size are given by that table; D and trimming were obtained from the DNA. The sample contains approximately 290,000 clones, approximately 91% of which appear only once. V trimming: 3 bases; J trimming: 6 bases; junction bases outside the gene matches: 5. This CDR3 spans 15 amino acids. Germline CDR1 and CDR2: SGHNT and YYREEE (reference sequence). The sample consisted of peripheral blood. The genes are TRBV5-4 and TRBJ2-5; 13 bases align to TRBD2. This TCR was recovered from a woman in her sixties with acute or convalescent COVID-19. CDR3 protein: CASSSLAGGPKTQYF. CDR3 nucleotide sequence: TGTGCCAGCAGCTCACTAGCGGGGGGGCCGAAGACCCAGTACTTC.